This T cell receptor (beta chain) was observed in a study of cytomegalovirus exposure and HLA in healthy donors. For the study at large: Researchers found that about 84% of a few hundred genotyped donors fell within the Caucasian-associated ancestry cluster.

This clone was recorded a few times. Its antigen is unidentified. CDR1 is SEHNR and CDR2 is FQNEAQ in the germline V gene (reference sequence). Trimming pared 3 bases from V and 6 bases from J, leaving 6 bases between. The CDR3 is 11 residues long. PCR used 60 Vbeta primers and 13 Jbeta primers. Sequenced by immunoSEQ multiplex PCR; TCRdb stores in-frame clones only, minus some. The table lists fewer than 200,000 clones, 70% to 90% of them singletons, with approximately 2.1% in the top ten. Study-wide findings and caveats: In vitro assays verified that a few CMV-associated chains recognized CMV antigens specifically.

The chain carries TRBV7-9 and TRBJ2-7, with TRBD2 as a possible D gene (5 bases). Material: PBMCs. The sequence derives from a woman younger than 30 in good health and CMV-seronegative. CDR3: CASSFEGEQYF. CDR3 DNA sequence: TGTGCCAGCAGCTTCGAGGGCGAGCAGTACTTC. The full variable domain, with the rest looked up from reference TRBV7-9 and TRBJ2-7, is DTGVSQNPRHKITKRGQNVTFRCDPISEHNRLYWYRQTLGQGPEFLTYFQNEAQLEKSRLLSDRFSAERPKGSFSTLEIQRTEQGDSAMYLCASSFEGEQYFGPGTRLTVT.